The source of this T cell receptor (beta chain) is a study of cytomegalovirus exposure and HLA in healthy donors. Background on the study: Membership in the Caucasian-associated ancestry cluster was found for 75% to 90% of approximately 400 genotyped donors.

PCR used 60 Vbeta primers and 13 Jbeta primers. Data came from immunoSEQ multiplex PCR; TCRdb stores just in-frame clones and leaves some out. Counted here are under 150,000 clones, around three quarters occurring once; the ten biggest clones make up about 3.3%. There are a few counts of this clone. The antigen is not known. Study-wide points: Some public TCRs appeared in many individuals, while most sequences were rare.

Germline loops: CDR1 SNHLY, CDR2 FYNNEI. Trimming stripped 10 bases from V and 2 bases from J, with 12 bases between. The CDR3 has 13 amino acids. This chain links TRBV2 with TRBJ2-1, with D tentatively TRBD2 (6 bases). The TCR was taken from a woman between 25 and 40 years old in good health and CMV-seropositive. The sample taken for sequencing was PBMCs. CDR3 coding DNA: TGTGCCACGGGGGTGACCGCCTACAATGAGCAGTTCTTC. Translation gives CATGVTAYNEQFF.